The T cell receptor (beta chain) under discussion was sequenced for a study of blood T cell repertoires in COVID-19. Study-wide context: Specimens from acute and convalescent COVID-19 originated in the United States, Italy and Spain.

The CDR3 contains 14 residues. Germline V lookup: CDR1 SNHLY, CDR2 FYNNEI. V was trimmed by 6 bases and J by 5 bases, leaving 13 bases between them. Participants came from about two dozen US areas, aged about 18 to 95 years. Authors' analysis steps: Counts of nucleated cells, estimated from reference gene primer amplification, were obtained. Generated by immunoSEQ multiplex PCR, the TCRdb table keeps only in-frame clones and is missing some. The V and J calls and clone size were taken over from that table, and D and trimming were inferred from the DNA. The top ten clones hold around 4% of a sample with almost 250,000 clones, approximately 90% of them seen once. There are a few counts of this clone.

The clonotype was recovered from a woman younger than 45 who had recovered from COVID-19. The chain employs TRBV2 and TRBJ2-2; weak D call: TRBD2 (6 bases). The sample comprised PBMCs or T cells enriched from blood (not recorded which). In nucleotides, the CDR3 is TGTGCCAGCAGGGGAGGTTGGTCGACCGGGGAGCTGTTTTTT. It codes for CASRGGWSTGELFF.